The 5 T cell receptor beta chains listed next were all sequenced from one sample in a study of cytomegalovirus exposure and HLA in healthy donors. Profiled with immunoSEQ multiplex PCR; TCRdb holds only in-frame clones, not every one. The table lists about 250,000 clones, 87% of them singletons. The sample taken for sequencing was PBMCs. The source is a young man in good health and CMV-seropositive.

The V and J genes are TRBV18 and TRBJ2-5; 10 positions match TRBD2. The CDR3 has 15 residues. Germline loops: CDR1 KGHSH, CDR2 LQKENI. J was trimmed by 3 bases and V by 3 bases; bases with no gene match: 4. CDR3 amino acids: CASSPLAGVEETQYF. CDR3 nucleotides: TGTGCCAGCTCACCCCTAGCGGGAGTAGAAGAGACCCAGTACTTC. The full variable domain, completed using reference TRBV18 and TRBJ2-5, is NAGVMQNPRHLVRRRGQEARLRCSPMKGHSHVYWYRQLPEEGLKFMVYLQKENIIDESGMPKERFSAEFPKEGPSILRIQQVVRGDSAAYFCASSPLAGVEETQYFGPGTRLLVL.

The rearrangement links TRBV27 to TRBJ1-5, with 7 bases fitting TRBD1. Germline CDR1 reads MNHEY; CDR2 reads SMNVEV (reference sequence). The length of the CDR3 is 14 residues. The V segment lost 3 bases and the J segment 4 bases; nucleotides outside the gene matches: 3. Written as DNA, the CDR3 is TGTGCCAGCAGTTTCCGACAGGGTAATCAGCCCCAGCATTTT. It encodes CASSFRQGNQPQHF.

The J gene is TRBJ1-5, the V gene TRBV28; D perhaps matches TRBD1 (5 bases). CDR1 MDHEN and CDR2 SYDVKM come from the germline V gene. V gave up 4 bases and J gave up 4 bases, with 14 bases separating them. This CDR3 spans 15 amino acids. CDR3 bases: TGTGCCAGCAGTTCCCGGGGCCTCGCTAATCAGCCCCAGCATTTT. Translated: CASSSRGLANQPQHF. Full variable domain (rest looked up from reference TRBV28 and TRBJ1-5): DVKVTQSSRYLVKRTGEKVFLECVQDMDHENMFWYRQDPGLGLRLIYFSYDVKMKEKGDIPEGYSVSREKKERFSLILESASTNQTSMYLCASSSRGLANQPQHFGDGTRLSIL.

The chain recombines TRBV2 with TRBJ2-7, with a weak D call TRBD2 (5 bases). V dropped 6 bases and J dropped 3 bases, with 9 bases sitting between them. CDR3 length equals 12 residues. Per the germline V gene, CDR1 is SNHLY and CDR2 is FYNNEI. The CDR3 DNA reads TGTGCCAGCAGAGTGGCGGGCTACGAGCAGTACTTC. Amino acid sequence: CASRVAGYEQYF.

The chain carries TRBV20-1 and TRBJ2-5; D is unresolved. The germline V gene encodes CDR1 DFQATT and CDR2 SNEGSKA (reference sequence). Deletions cut 1 base from V and 5 bases from J, with 5 bases between. This CDR3 is built from 11 residues. This chain's CDR3 is CSARAEETQYF. The CDR3 bases are TGCAGTGCTAGAGCCGAGGAGACCCAGTACTTC.